This TCR beta chain came from a study of quantifying T cell responses using KT2 cells. On the study more broadly: RNA was reverse transcribed with TCR alpha and beta constant-region primers.

A single-stranded UMI oligo with SP2 sequence was ligated to cDNA 3' ends. An equimolar mix of RC1.1 and RC1.2 primed the beta chain across TRBC1 and TRBC2. Separate processing of TCR alpha and beta chains began at the second PCR. TCRdb called the UMI-ligation and nested PCR reads again in MiXCR, with one record for every CDR3 protein. The sample includes fewer than 50,000 distinct CDR3 sequences, roughly 11% seen only once; the top ten take around 9.3%. V lost 7 bases to trimming and J lost 8 bases, with 14 bases between them. This CDR3 is built from 13 residues. The germline V gene has CDR1 MDHEN and CDR2 SYDVKM. This clonotype was seen a handful of times.

The sequence derives from a human donor. What was sequenced was PBMCs spiked with cells of the T cell clone KT2. J is TRBJ2-2 and V is TRBV28, with D tentatively TRBD2 (5 bases). The CDR3 DNA follows: TGTGCCAGCACCGTAAGGAGGTCGGGGGAGCTGTTTTTT. It yields the protein CASTVRRSGELFF.